This TCR beta chain was sequenced in a study of shared clonotypes between healthy human individuals. Germline V CDR1 and CDR2: SGHRS, YFSETQ. The CDR3 covers 16 residues. J was trimmed by 7 bases and V by 0 bases; bases with no gene match: 9. Whole-study results and caveats: It was only blood that was sampled, and tissue repertoires likely differ.

In regard to this clone: What it recognizes is unknown.

For each subset, genomic DNA was distributed in equal portions over several immunoSEQ plates. In the sorted-subset replicate PCRs, 150 to 200 ng DNA, 25,000 to 30,000 T cell genomes, was used. Original data processing: For the immunoSEQ data, sequences were junction-only without quality scores, so filtering differed. Assay used: immunoSEQ multiplex PCR; TCRdb lists only in-frame clones, some missing. V and J calls and clone size are copied from that table; D and trimming were computed from the DNA. The profile shows 2,500,000 or so clones, 93% of them singletons. The sequenced sample consisted of naive CD4+ T cells from PBMCs. The subset: CD45RA+ positively selected. The rearrangement links TRBV5-1 to TRBJ2-1; 8 bases match TRBD2. The sequence derives from a man aged 18 to 30 in good health. Some clones in this sample may be carry-over from other donors' samples. The CDR3 nucleotides read TGCGCCAGCAGCTTGGTCGGGGGGGCTGTCGCAAATGAGCAGTTCTTC. Protein: CASSLVGGAVANEQFF.